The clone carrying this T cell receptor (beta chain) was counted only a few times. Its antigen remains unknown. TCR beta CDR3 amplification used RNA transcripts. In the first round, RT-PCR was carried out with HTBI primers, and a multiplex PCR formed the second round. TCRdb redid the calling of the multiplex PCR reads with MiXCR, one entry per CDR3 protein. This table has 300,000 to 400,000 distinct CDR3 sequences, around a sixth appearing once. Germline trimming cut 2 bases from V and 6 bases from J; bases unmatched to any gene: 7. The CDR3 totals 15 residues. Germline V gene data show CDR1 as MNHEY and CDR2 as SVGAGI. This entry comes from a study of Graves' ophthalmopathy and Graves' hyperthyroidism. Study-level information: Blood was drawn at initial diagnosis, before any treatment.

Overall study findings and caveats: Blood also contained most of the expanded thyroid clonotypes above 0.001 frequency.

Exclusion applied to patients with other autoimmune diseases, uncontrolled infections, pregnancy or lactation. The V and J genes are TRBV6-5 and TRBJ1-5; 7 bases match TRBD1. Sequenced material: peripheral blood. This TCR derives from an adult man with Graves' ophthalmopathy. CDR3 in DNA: TGTGCCAGCAGTTACGGGCAGGGGGTAGGTCAGCCCCAGCATTTT. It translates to CASSYGQGVGQPQHF.